This T cell receptor (beta chain) was profiled in a study of CD8 T cells in Susac syndrome. Random hexamers were used to reverse transcribe the RNA input (roughly 0.5 to 1 ug). TCRdb recomputed calls from the immunoSEQ multiplex PCR reads with MiXCR, one row per CDR3 protein. This sample has over 150,000 distinct CDR3 sequences; approximately 93% occur once, and the top ten carry 0.09% to 0.095%. Per the germline V gene, CDR1 is ENHRY and CDR2 is SYGVKD. V was cut by 7 bases and J by 8 bases, with 23 bases left in between. The CDR3 contains 15 residues. The gene calls are TRBV10-3 and TRBJ1-2, with D possibly being TRBD1 (6 bases). The sequencing input was CD4+ T cells from PBMCs. This clonotype was obtained from a human donor with multiple sclerosis. CDR3 loop: CAITPDSDVSGGYTF. The CDR3 DNA sequence: TGTGCCATCACCCCGGACAGCGATGTTTCGGGGGGCTACACCTTC.